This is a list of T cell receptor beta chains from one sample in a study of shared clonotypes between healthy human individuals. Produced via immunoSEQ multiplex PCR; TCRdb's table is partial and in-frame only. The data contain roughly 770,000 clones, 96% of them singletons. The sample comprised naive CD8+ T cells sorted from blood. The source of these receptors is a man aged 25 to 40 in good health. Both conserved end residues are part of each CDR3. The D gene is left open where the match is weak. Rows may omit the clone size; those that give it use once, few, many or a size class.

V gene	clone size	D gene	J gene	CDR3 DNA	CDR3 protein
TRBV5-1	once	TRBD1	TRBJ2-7	TGCGCCAGCACTTCGGGACAGAGTTCCTACGAGCAGTACTTC	CASTSGQSSYEQYF
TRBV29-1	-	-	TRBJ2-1	TGCAGCGTGAGGATTTCCTACAATGAGCAGTTCTTC	CSVRISYNEQFF
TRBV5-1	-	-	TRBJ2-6	TGCGCCAGCAGCTTGGTTGACTCTGGGGCCAACGTCCTGACTTTC	CASSLVDSGANVLTF
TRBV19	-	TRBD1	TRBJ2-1	TGTGCCAGTAGTAGAGAGACAGGGGCTGTCTACAATGAGCAGTTCTTC	CASSRETGAVYNEQFF
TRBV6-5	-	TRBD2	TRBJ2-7	TGTGCCAGCAGTCCCTCTAGCGGGGGTGAATACGAGCAGTACTTC	CASSPSSGGEYEQYF
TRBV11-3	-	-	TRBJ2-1	TGTGCCAGCAGCACCAGGGCGGGCCACAATGAGCAGTTCTTC	CASSTRAGHNEQFF
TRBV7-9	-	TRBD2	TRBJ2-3	TGTGCCAGCAGGAGCGGGGGAAGCACAGATACGCAGTATTTT	CASRSGGSTDTQYF
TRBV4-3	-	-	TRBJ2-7	TGCGCCAGCAGCGATTTAGGGGGGGCCAGCTACGAGCAGTACTTC	CASSDLGGASYEQYF
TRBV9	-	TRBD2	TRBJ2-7	TGTGCCAGCAGCGTGGGAGGGTTGACCGAGCAGTACTTC	CASSVGGLTEQYF
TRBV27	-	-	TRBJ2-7	TGTGCCAGCAGTTTGACACAGCTCAACGAGCAGTACTTC	CASSLTQLNEQYF
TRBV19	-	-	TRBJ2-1	TGTGCCAGTAGTTTAATGTCCTACAATGAGCAGTTCTTC	CASSLMSYNEQFF
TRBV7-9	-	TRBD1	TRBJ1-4	TGTGCCAGCAGCGAATATAGACAGGGGGGTGATAATGAAAAACTGTTTTTT	CASSEYRQGGDNEKLFF
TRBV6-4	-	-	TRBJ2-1	TGTGCCAGTAGCGAGGAGCCTGGGGTCTACAATGAGCAGTTCTTC	CASSEEPGVYNEQFF
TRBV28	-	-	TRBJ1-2	TGTGCCAGCAGTTTGTGGAGGGAGCGGGACTATGGCTACACCTTC	CASSLWRERDYGYTF
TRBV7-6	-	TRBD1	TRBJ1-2	TGTGCCAGCAGCTTAGGCGGACAGGGGATTTACGGCTACACCTTC	CASSLGGQGIYGYTF
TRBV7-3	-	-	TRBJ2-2	TGTGCCAGCAGCTCCGAGAACACCGGGGAGCTGTTTTTT	CASSSENTGELFF
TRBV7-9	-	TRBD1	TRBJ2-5	TGTGCCAGCAGCAACAAGGACAGGTACCAAGAGACCCAGTACTTC	CASSNKDRYQETQYF
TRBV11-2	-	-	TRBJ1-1	TGTGCCAGCGTCAACAGGGCTGAAGCTTTCTTT	CASVNRAEAFF
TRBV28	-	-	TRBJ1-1	TGTGCCCACAGGGATTCGCACACTGAAGCTTTCTTT	CAHRDSHTEAFF
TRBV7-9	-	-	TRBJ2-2	TGTGCCAGCAGTCTCTTTGTTGGTGACAACACCGGGGAGCTGTTTTTT	CASSLFVGDNTGELFF
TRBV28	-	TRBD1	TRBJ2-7	TGTGCCACCAGGACAGGGGGCAGCTTTTGGTCCTACGAGCAGTACTTC	CATRTGGSFWSYEQYF
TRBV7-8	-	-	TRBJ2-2	TGTGCCAGCAGCTTAGTCTGGCAGGGGCCCACCGGGGAGCTGTTTTTT	CASSLVWQGPTGELFF
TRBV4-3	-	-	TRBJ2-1	TGCGCCAGCAGCCAAGACGGCGGAGGCTCCTACAATGAGCAGTTCTTC	CASSQDGGGSYNEQFF
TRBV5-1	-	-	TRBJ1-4	TGCGCCAGCAGCTCCAACCGGGGGCATGAAAAACTGTTTTTT	CASSSNRGHEKLFF
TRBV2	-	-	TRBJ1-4	TGTGCCAGCAAAACCACAGTGGGGTCGTCCGAAAAACTGTTTTTT	CASKTTVGSSEKLFF
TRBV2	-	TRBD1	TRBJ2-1	TGTGCCAGCAGTGAAGAATACCGGGACAGCTACAATGAGCAGTTCTTC	CASSEEYRDSYNEQFF
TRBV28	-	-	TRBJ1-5	TGTGCCAGCAGTTTTGAGATACTCAATCAGCCCCAGCATTTT	CASSFEILNQPQHF
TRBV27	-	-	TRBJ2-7	TGTGCCAGCAGTTACGCGGACAGTCACGAGCAGTACTTC	CASSYADSHEQYF
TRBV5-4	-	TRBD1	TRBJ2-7	TGTGCCAGCAGCGACACTAAGGGGGCTTACGAGCAGTACTTC	CASSDTKGAYEQYF
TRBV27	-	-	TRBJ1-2	TGTGCCAGCAGTTTATACGTCTTCCATCGGGATGGCTACACCTTC	CASSLYVFHRDGYTF
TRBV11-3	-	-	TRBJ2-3	TGTGCCAGCAGCCCGAGACTGACAGATACGCAGTATTTT	CASSPRLTDTQYF
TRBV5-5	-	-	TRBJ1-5	TGTGCCAGCAGCCAGGACCTCTTAAGCAATCAGCCCCAGCATTTT	CASSQDLLSNQPQHF
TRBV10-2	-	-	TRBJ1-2	TGCGCCAGCAGTGCCCCCGCAGTCCGGAACTATGGCTACACCTTC	CASSAPAVRNYGYTF
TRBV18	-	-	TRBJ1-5	TGTGCCAGCTCTCCCACCCGGGCGGAACAGCCCCAGCATTTT	CASSPTRAEQPQHF
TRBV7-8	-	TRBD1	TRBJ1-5	TGTGCCAGCAGCTTAGTCGGACAGGCCTTCGGCAATCAGCCCCAGCATTTT	CASSLVGQAFGNQPQHF
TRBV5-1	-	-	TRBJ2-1	TGCGCCAGCACCCAGGGGACGGGTGTCTATGAGCAGTTCTTC	CASTQGTGVYEQFF
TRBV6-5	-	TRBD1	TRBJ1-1	TGTGCCAGCAGTCGGCCGGGACAGGAGAACACTGAAGCTTTCTTT	CASSRPGQENTEAFF
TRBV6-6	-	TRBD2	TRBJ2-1	TGTGCCAGCAGTTACTCTCGGGAGGTATACAATGAGCAGTTCTTC	CASSYSREVYNEQFF
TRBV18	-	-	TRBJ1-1	TGTGCCATCTTGGGCCGAACTAACACTGAAGCTTTCTTT	CAILGRTNTEAFF
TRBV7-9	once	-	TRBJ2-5	TGTGCCAGCAGCCCAACAGGGGGGGAAGAGACCCAGTACTTC	CASSPTGGEETQYF
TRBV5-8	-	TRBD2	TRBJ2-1	TGTGCCAGCAGCTTACTAGCGGGAGCGCCCAATGAGCAGTTCTTC	CASSLLAGAPNEQFF
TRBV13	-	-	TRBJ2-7	TGTGCCAGCAGCTCAGTCCCTGGCTACGAGCAGTACTTC	CASSSVPGYEQYF
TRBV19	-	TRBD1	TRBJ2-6	TGTGCCAGTAGTATTTTCCCAGGGGGCACTGGGGCCAACGTCCTGACTTTC	CASSIFPGGTGANVLTF
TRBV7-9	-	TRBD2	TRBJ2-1	TGTGCCAGCAGCTTAGCAACTGCGACTAGCGCTCCCTACAATGAGCAGTTCTTC	CASSLATATSAPYNEQFF
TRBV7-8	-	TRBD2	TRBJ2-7	TGTGCCAGCAGCTTAGCTCCAGCGGGAGATGGGGAGCAGTACTTC	CASSLAPAGDGEQYF